A single sample gave rise to the 26 T cell receptor beta chains below, sequenced in a study of T cells after yellow fever vaccination. TCRdb itself ran the 5' RACE reads through MiXCR, one entry per CDR3 protein. The sample comprises about 550,000 distinct CDR3 sequences, roughly 19% of which are singletons, and roughly an eighth rests with the top ten. This specimen was PBMCs, taken 15 days after the yellow fever booster vaccination. Source of these receptors: a man aged 30 to 39 who received the YFV17D yellow fever vaccine.

The J gene is TRBJ2-5, the V gene TRBV6-5; TRBD1 matches at 7 bases. The germline gives CDR1 MNHEY, CDR2 SVGAGI. This CDR3 is 15 amino acids long. With V trimmed by 2 bases and J by 5 bases, 8 bases remained unmatched. CDR3 sequence: CASSYMSGGAETQYF. The CDR3 DNA is TGTGCCAGCAGTTACATGTCAGGGGGTGCGGAGACCCAGTACTTC.

The CDR3 sequence: CASSPGGSAEAFF. CDR3 DNA sequence: TGTGCCAGCTCACCTGGGGGATCCGCTGAAGCTTTCTTT. The chain couples TRBV18 to TRBJ1-1; TRBD1 is a possible D gene (5 bases). CDR3 length equals 13 residues. From germline, CDR1 is KGHSH and CDR2 LQKENI. V was shortened by 3 bases and J by 6 bases, with 11 bases between the two germline ends.

Worth noting for this clonotype: This sequence may be a read error, since a much larger clone differs from it by one base. V usage is TRBV11-2 and J usage is TRBJ2-3; D gene uncertain. This CDR3 region has 13 residues. Trimming removed 4 bases from V and 5 bases from J, with 10 bases in between. The germline V gene encodes CDR1 SGHAT and CDR2 FQNNGV. CDR3 amino acids: CASSSLWGDTQYF. The DNA of the CDR3 is TGTGCCAGCAGCTCCCTCTGGGGAGATACGCAGTATTTT.

A single count supports this clonotype. V is TRBV6-1 and J is TRBJ2-2, with a tentative D call TRBD2 (5 bases). CDR3 length: 15 amino acids. The V end was cut by 6 bases, the J end by 4 bases, with 15 bases between. Germline loops: CDR1 MNHNS, CDR2 SASEGT. CDR3 DNA: TGTGCCAGCAGAGACGCCAGCGGCAGCACCGGGGAGCTGTTTTTT. Translation gives CASRDASGSTGELFF.

This clonotype was counted between two and nine times. The rearrangement joins TRBV6-1 to TRBJ2-5; D not certain. V shed 0 bases and J shed 4 bases, with 6 bases lying between them. Per the germline V gene, CDR1 is MNHNS and CDR2 is SASEGT. The CDR3 runs to 13 residues. CDR3 sequence reads: CASSEAPPETQYF. CDR3 bases: TGTGCCAGCAGTGAAGCCCCACCAGAGACCCAGTACTTC.

V gene TRBV29-1 combines with J gene TRBJ2-1, with 10 bases fitting TRBD2. Trimming cost V 5 bases and J 9 bases; bases outside gene matches: 4. The CDR3 loop spans 12 amino acids. Germline loops: CDR1 SQVTM, CDR2 ANQGSEA. The CDR3 DNA reads as TGCAGCGTTCGGACTAGCGGTACTGAGCAGTTCTTC. It translates to CSVRTSGTEQFF.

This chain uses TRBV21-1 with TRBJ2-7; the table's D call of TRBD2 was not tested on the DNA. TRBV21-1 is an annotated pseudogene. This CDR3 contains 17 residues. The CDR3 region is CASNGACGRADWYEQYF. The CDR3 bases are TGTGCCAGCAACGGTGCATGCGGGAGGGCGGATTGGTACGAGCAGTACTTC.

V gene TRBV4-1 combines with J gene TRBJ2-3, with D perhaps matching TRBD1 (5 bases). CDR3 length equals 13 residues. CDR1 and CDR2 (germline): MGHRA, YSYEKL. The ends were cut back, 3 bases at V and 7 bases at J, with 11 bases in the middle. The CDR3 loop reads CASSQLLGHTQYF. The CDR3 DNA reads TGCGCCAGCAGCCAGCTCCTGGGGCATACGCAGTATTTT.

This clonotype came up a few times. The V gene is TRBV12-3 or TRBV12-4, the J gene TRBJ1-2; D gene ambiguous. This CDR3 spans 15 amino acids. Trimming pared 2 bases from V and 2 bases from J, leaving 12 bases between. CDR3 sequence: CASSLQHDRNYGYTF. The DNA of the CDR3 is TGTGCCAGCAGTTTACAGCACGACCGAAACTATGGCTACACCTTC.

The V gene is TRBV5-4, the J gene TRBJ2-1; 11 positions match TRBD2. CDR3 length equals 15 residues. Germline V gives CDR1 SGHNT, CDR2 YYREEE (reference sequence). The J segment lost 6 bases and the V segment lost 4 bases, leaving 6 bases of the junction unmatched. CDR3 nucleotides: TGTGCCAGCAGCCTACTAGCGGGAGTCAGCAATGAGCAGTTCTTC. This codes for CASSLLAGVSNEQFF.

The CDR3 nucleotides are TGTGCCAGCAGCTTATCAGGGGGCGATAATGAAAAACTGTTTTTT. Encoded protein: CASSLSGGDNEKLFF. The chain has TRBV7-2 and TRBJ1-4; 8 nucleotides agree with TRBD1. The V gene's germline CDR1 is SGHTA and CDR2 FQGNSA. The CDR3 spans 15 residues. The J segment lost 4 bases and the V segment lost 2 bases, leaving 3 bases of the junction unmatched.

The V call is TRBV20-1, the J call TRBJ2-1, with 7 positions matching TRBD2. The junction had 12 bases not matched to a gene; V was cut back by 6 bases and J by 7 bases. CDR3 size: 14 residues. The V gene's germline CDR1 is DFQATT and CDR2 SNEGSKA (reference sequence). The CDR3 nucleotides read TGCAGTGCCAATATACCGGGACTATTGAATGAGCAGTTCTTC. This codes for CSANIPGLLNEQFF.

The chain links TRBV5-1 to TRBJ2-5; D uncertain. This CDR3 has 14 amino acids. CDR1 and CDR2 from the germline V gene are SGHRS and YFSETQ. Trimming stripped 0 bases from V and 1 base from J, with 7 bases between. The CDR3 DNA reads as TGCGCCAGCAGCTTGGACCCCAGCCAAGAGACCCAGTACTTC. As protein: CASSLDPSQETQYF.

Written as DNA, the CDR3 is TGCGCCAGCAGCAAAAAGGGACTAGCGGGACCTTATGGAGAGACCCAGTACTTC. It yields the protein CASSKKGLAGPYGETQYF. The V call is TRBV5-1, the J call TRBJ2-5; 13 bases agree with TRBD2. Germline V CDR1 and CDR2: SGHRS, YFSETQ. The CDR3 consists of 18 residues. The V and J ends lost 4 bases and 4 bases, in that order; junction bases with no gene match: 13.

This clonotype has just a few counts. The J gene is TRBJ2-1, the V gene TRBV20-1; 11 bases map to TRBD2. The V segment lost 5 bases and the J segment 0 bases; nucleotides outside the gene matches: 9. In germline, CDR1 is DFQATT, CDR2 SNEGSKA (reference sequence). The CDR3 runs to 17 residues. In DNA, the CDR3 is TGCAGTGCTGGTAGCGGGAGGGTACTAGGCTCCTACAATGAGCAGTTCTTC. This gives the protein CSAGSGRVLGSYNEQFF.

The chain employs TRBV5-4 and TRBJ2-5; D gene unclear. The V gene lost 2 bases and the J gene lost 1 base, with 9 bases spanning the gap. Germline lookup yields CDR1 SGHNT and CDR2 YYREEE (reference sequence). The CDR3 runs to 14 residues. The CDR3 DNA is TGTGCCAGCAGCTTTAGAGGCGGCCAAGAGACCCAGTACTTC. It translates to CASSFRGGQETQYF.

V usage is TRBV7-2 and J usage is TRBJ2-7; 7 bases align to TRBD1. V gave up 5 bases and J gave up 6 bases; unmatched junction bases: 10. CDR1 is SGHTA and CDR2 is FQGNSA in the germline V gene. This CDR3 is built from 14 residues. Written as DNA, the CDR3 is TGTGCCAGCAGCCCGCAGCCCGGGACAGCCGAGCAGTACTTC. Encoded protein: CASSPQPGTAEQYF.

Only a few counts were recorded for this clonotype. V and J are TRBV12-3 or TRBV12-4 and TRBJ2-2; D is uncertain. V was shortened by 1 base and J by 6 bases, with 12 bases between the two germline ends. The CDR3 loop spans 15 amino acids. The CDR3 sequence: CASSLVFFSSGELFF. The CDR3 nucleotides read TGTGCCAGCAGTTTAGTATTCTTCAGTTCCGGGGAGCTGTTTTTT.

In this sample, this clonotype turned up a few times. A read error may produce the germline difference seen at one junction end. CDR3 DNA: TGTGCCAGCAGTTTATACGGGACAGGGTCCTCCGAGCAGTACTTC. Its protein product is CASSLYGTGSSEQYF. The chain carries TRBV27 and TRBJ2-7; TRBD1 agrees at 9 bases. The CDR3 contains 15 residues. Germline CDR1 reads MNHEY; CDR2 reads SMNVEV (reference sequence).

V gene TRBV20-1 combines with J gene TRBJ2-7, with 10 positions matching TRBD2. J was trimmed by 7 bases and V by 4 bases; bases with no gene match: 10. Germline lookup yields CDR1 DFQATT and CDR2 SNEGSKA (reference sequence). The CDR3 runs to 14 residues. The CDR3 spells CSAILAGGPWEQYF. The CDR3 DNA reads TGCAGTGCTATTTTAGCGGGAGGTCCCTGGGAGCAGTACTTC.

The chain carries TRBV5-4 and TRBJ1-1; 7 bases agree with TRBD1. The germline gives CDR1 SGHNT, CDR2 YYREEE (reference sequence). The V segment lost 4 bases and the J segment 6 bases; nucleotides outside the gene matches: 9. This CDR3 is 14 amino acids long. The CDR3 DNA is TGTGCCAGCAGCAGCCTAAAGGGGGCGGCTGAAGCTTTCTTT. Translating it yields CASSSLKGAAEAFF.

This clonotype was recorded a few times. The chain carries TRBV15 and TRBJ1-4, with no clear D. The V gene lost 0 bases and the J gene lost 11 bases, with 7 bases spanning the gap. This CDR3 region has 12 residues. Germline assignment: CDR1 LNHNV and CDR2 YYDKDF (reference sequence). The CDR3 loop reads CATSRDKGKLFF. The CDR3 DNA reads as TGTGCCACCAGCAGAGATAAGGGTAAACTGTTTTTT.

This clonotype has just a few counts. The chain couples TRBV14 to TRBJ2-7, with 7 bases aligning to TRBD1. CDR1 is SGHDN and CDR2 is FVKESK in the germline V gene. The CDR3 loop spans 15 amino acids. The V and J ends lost 2 bases and 3 bases, in that order; junction bases with no gene match: 7. The DNA for the CDR3 is TGTGCCAGCAGCCAACTTAGACAGGGCTACTACGAGCAGTACTTC. Translated, it gives CASSQLRQGYYEQYF.

The V call is TRBV24-1, the J call TRBJ2-3, with D perhaps matching TRBD1 or TRBD2 (5 bases each). CDR3 length: 14 residues. The germline gives CDR1 KGHDR, CDR2 SFDVKD. V was pared by 9 bases and J by 2 bases, with 14 bases between. CDR3 coding DNA: TGTGCCACCCGGGACGGATCCCCCACAGATACGCAGTATTTT. It specifies CATRDGSPTDTQYF.

The chain carries TRBV20-1 and TRBJ2-7; D ambiguous. Per germline, CDR1 DFQATT and CDR2 SNEGSKA (reference sequence). The CDR3 extends over 14 amino acids. The V gene lost 3 bases and the J gene lost 5 bases, with 17 bases spanning the gap. CDR3 DNA sequence: TGCAGTGCTAGTCGGCCCAAGGGTGTCCACGAGCAGTACTTC. It is translated as CSASRPKGVHEQYF.

This clonotype turned up a few times. This chain joins TRBV6-5 and TRBJ2-1; TRBD2 aligns across 11 bases. V trimming: 4 bases; J trimming: 2 bases; junction bases outside the gene matches: 4. There are 16 residues in the CDR3. Germline V gives CDR1 MNHEY, CDR2 SVGAGI. CDR3 coding DNA: TGTGCCAGCAGTTCCCCTAGCGGGAGGACCTACAATGAGCAGTTCTTC. Its protein is CASSSPSGRTYNEQFF.